The T cell receptor beta chain described here comes from a study of hypomethylating agent response in myelodysplastic syndrome. Study background: The mean patient age was about 70 +/- 6 years, and diploid cytogenetics predominated.

Assay used: immunoSEQ multiplex PCR; TCRdb lists only in-frame clones, some missing. The table includes approximately 5,800 clones, less than 85% detected once. The sequence came from a human donor with myelodysplastic syndrome. The specimen comprised bone marrow, sampled before or after starting hypomethylating agent treatment for myelodysplastic syndrome (not recorded which).

The CDR3 nucleotides are TGTGCCAGCAGTCCCTCTGGGGGAGCGGTAGAAAAACTGTTTTTT. It translates to CASSPSGGAVEKLFF. This chain uses TRBV28 with TRBJ1-4, with TRBD1 as a possible D gene (5 bases). V lost 5 bases and J lost 8, with 18 bases in between. There are 15 residues in the CDR3. The germline V gene encodes CDR1 MDHEN and CDR2 SYDVKM.